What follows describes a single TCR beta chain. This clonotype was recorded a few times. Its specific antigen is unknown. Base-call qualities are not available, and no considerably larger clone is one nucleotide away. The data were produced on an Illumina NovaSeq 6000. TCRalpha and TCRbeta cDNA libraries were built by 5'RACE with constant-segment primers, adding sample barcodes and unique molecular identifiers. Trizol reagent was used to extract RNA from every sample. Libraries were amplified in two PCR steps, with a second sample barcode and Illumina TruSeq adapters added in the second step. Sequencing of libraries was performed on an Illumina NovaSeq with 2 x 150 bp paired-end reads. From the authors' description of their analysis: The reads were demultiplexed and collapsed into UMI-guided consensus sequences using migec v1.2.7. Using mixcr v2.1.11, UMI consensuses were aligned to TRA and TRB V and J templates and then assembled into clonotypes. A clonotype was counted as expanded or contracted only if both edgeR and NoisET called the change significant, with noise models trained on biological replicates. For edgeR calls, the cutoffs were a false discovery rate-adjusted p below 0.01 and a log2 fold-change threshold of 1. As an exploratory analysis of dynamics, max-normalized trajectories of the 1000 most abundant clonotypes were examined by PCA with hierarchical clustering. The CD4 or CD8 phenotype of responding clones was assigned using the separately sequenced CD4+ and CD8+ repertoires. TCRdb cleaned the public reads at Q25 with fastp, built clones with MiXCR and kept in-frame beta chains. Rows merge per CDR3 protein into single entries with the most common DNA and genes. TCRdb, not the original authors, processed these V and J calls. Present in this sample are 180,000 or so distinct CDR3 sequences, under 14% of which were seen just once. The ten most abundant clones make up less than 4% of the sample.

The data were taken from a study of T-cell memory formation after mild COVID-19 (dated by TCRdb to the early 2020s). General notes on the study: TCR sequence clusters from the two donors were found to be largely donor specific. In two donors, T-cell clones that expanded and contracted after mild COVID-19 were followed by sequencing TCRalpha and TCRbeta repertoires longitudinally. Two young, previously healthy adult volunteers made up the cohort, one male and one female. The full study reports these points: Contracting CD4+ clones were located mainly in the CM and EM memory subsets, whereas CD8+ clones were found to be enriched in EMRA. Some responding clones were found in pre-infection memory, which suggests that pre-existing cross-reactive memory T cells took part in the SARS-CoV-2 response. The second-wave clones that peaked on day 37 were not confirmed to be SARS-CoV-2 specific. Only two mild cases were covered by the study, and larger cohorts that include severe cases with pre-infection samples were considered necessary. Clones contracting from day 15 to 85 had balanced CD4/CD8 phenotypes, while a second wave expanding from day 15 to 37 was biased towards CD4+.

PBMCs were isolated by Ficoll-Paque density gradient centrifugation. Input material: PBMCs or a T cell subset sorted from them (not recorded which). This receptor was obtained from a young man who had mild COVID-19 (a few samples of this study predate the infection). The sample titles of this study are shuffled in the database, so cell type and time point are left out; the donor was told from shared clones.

The nucleotide sequence is TGTGCCAGCAGCTCACAAATCGGGACAGGGTCAGGCAATGAGCAGTTCTTC. Protein translation: CASSSQIGTGSGNEQFF. The chain is encoded by TRBV7-3 joined to TRBJ2-1; 9 of the junction bases match TRBD1. The CDR3 contains 17 residues, cysteine and phenylalanine counted. Of the read, only the CDR3 DNA is kept; its 51 bases are in frame from base 1. As encoded in the germline V gene, CDR1 is SGHTA while CDR2 is FQGTGA. V trim: 4 bases; J trim: 6 bases; unmatched bases: 13. This CDR3, with the reference TRBV7-3 and TRBJ2-1 proteins standing in past its ends, gives the full variable domain GAGVSQTPSNKVTEKGKYVELRCDPISGHTALYWYRQSLGQGPEFLIYFQGTGAADDSGLPNDRFFAVRPEGSVSTLKIQRTERGDSAVYLCASSSQIGTGSGNEQFFGPGTRLTVL.